Listed below are T cell receptor beta chains from one sample, sequenced in a study of CD8 T cells in Susac syndrome. MiXCR, run by TCRdb on the immunoSEQ multiplex PCR reads, gives a single entry per CDR3 protein. The sample yields 84,000 or so distinct CDR3 sequences, 94% seen once. The specimen sequenced was CD8+ T cells from PBMCs. Every receptor here comes from a human donor with Susac syndrome. CDR3s include the opening cysteine and the closing phenylalanine or tryptophan. Each record gives: V gene, D gene, CDR3 length, clone size, J gene, CDR3 DNA, CDR3 protein. The D gene is left open where the match is weak. Rows give clone size only sometimes, using once, few, many, or a class for an expanded clone.

TRBV21-1	.	13	.	TRBJ2-1	TGTGCCAGCAGGAAAACGACTAGCCATGAGCAGTTCTTC	CASRKTTSHEQFF
TRBV7-9	TRBD1	13	.	TRBJ1-2	TGTGCCAGCGACATCCAGAAACAGGGGGTTCACACCTTC	CASDIQKQGVHTF
TRBV7-8	.	16	.	TRBJ2-2	TGTGCCAGCAGCTCCATCTTGACGGAAAACACCGGGGAGCTGTTTTTT	CASSSILTENTGELFF
TRBV3-1	TRBD1	14	.	TRBJ2-7	TGTGCCAGCAGCCTGCAGACAGGGACCTACGAGCAGTACTTC	CASSLQTGTYEQYF
TRBV11-2	.	13	.	TRBJ2-5	TGTGCCAGCAGCTTATTTATCGACCAGACCCAGTACTTC	CASSLFIDQTQYF
TRBV11-2	TRBD1	16	once	TRBJ1-1	TGTGCCAGCATCCAGGACAGGGGTTTCAGGAACACTGAAGCTTTCTTT	CASIQDRGFRNTEAFF
TRBV11-2	.	13	.	TRBJ2-7	TGTGCCAGCAGCTTTCGGGACTCCTACGAGCAGTACTTC	CASSFRDSYEQYF
TRBV19	TRBD2	14	once	TRBJ2-1	TGTGCCAGTCTTCCCAGCGGGGGGGCTTATGAGCAGTTCTTC	CASLPSGGAYEQFF
TRBV4-3	.	13	.	TRBJ2-7	TGCGCCAGCAGCCAAGGGGCGTCCGACGAGCAGTACTTC	CASSQGASDEQYF
TRBV13	TRBD2	15	.	TRBJ2-3	TGTGCCAGCAGCCGACTAGCGGGAGTAAAGGATACGCAGTATTTT	CASSRLAGVKDTQYF
TRBV27	.	14	few	TRBJ2-7	TGTGCCAGCAGTTTAAGGCCAGATCCCTACGAGCAGTACTTC	CASSLRPDPYEQYF
TRBV7-9	.	16	.	TRBJ2-1	TGTGCCAGCAGCTTAGAAGTTACTTCCGAGGGCAATGAGCAGTTCTTC	CASSLEVTSEGNEQFF
TRBV7-8	.	16	.	TRBJ2-7	TGTGCCAGCAGCCGCTGGCCGGCGCTCGAGGCCTACGAGCAGTACTTC	CASSRWPALEAYEQYF
TRBV5-1	.	15	.	TRBJ2-2	TGCGCCAGCAGCGGGACATGGGGTAACACCGGGGAGCTGTTTTTT	CASSGTWGNTGELFF
TRBV20-1	TRBD2	14	.	TRBJ2-7	TGCAGTCCGTGGACTAGCGGGACTCCCTACGAGCAGTACTTC	CSPWTSGTPYEQYF
TRBV20-1	TRBD1	14	.	TRBJ2-4	TGCAGTGCGCCACGAAAGGGGGCAAGGAACATTCAGTACTTC	CSAPRKGARNIQYF